This T cell receptor (beta chain) was documented in a study of blood T cell repertoires in COVID-19. Turning to the study itself: Both acute and convalescent COVID-19 samples were obtained from the United States, Italy and Spain. T cells, B-cell-depleted T cells, or PBMCs supplied cDNA or gDNA.

Per the original data handling: Estimation of nucleated cell counts relied on the amplification of reference gene primers. TCRdb keeps only in-frame clones here, not all; method: immunoSEQ multiplex PCR. V and J calls and clone size are those listed in that table; D and trimming were worked out from the DNA. The repertoire has tens of thousands of clones, roughly 90% of them found once; the top ten carry roughly 0.73%. This TCR came from a woman older than 75 with acute or convalescent COVID-19. What was sequenced was peripheral blood.

CDR3 sequence reads: CASSRFGNTEAFF. CDR3 DNA: TGTGCCAGCAGCCGGTTTGGGAACACTGAAGCTTTCTTT. The chain joins TRBV6-5 to TRBJ1-1; D not certain. Trimming removed 6 bases from V and 1 base from J, with 9 bases in between. This CDR3 is 13 amino acids long. CDR1 and CDR2 (germline): MNHEY, SVGAGI.